The clone carrying this T cell receptor (beta chain) was seen many times. Its antigen remains unknown. The read gets to within 3 residues of the CDR3 end, and the germline J gene fills in the rest. The data were obtained in a study of T cell clonality in common variable immunodeficiency. General study findings and limits: Links between repertoire features and CVID complications were heterogeneity-limited. Reportedly, TCR beta sequences from common variable immunodeficiency showed fewer deletions and N-nucleotide insertions.

Equal genomic DNA amounts from CVID and control samples were sequenced. TCRdb's table, derived via immunoSEQ multiplex PCR, lists solely in-frame clones and lacks some. The sample presents some 80,000 clones, none singletons. Trimming shortened V by 1 base and J by 3 bases, and 11 bases separated the two germline ends. This CDR3 is 15 amino acids long. The germline gives CDR1 SGHKS, CDR2 YYEKEE (reference sequence). The sequenced sample was peripheral blood mononuclear cells. V gene TRBV5-5 combines with J gene TRBJ2-1, with D maybe TRBD2 (6 bases). The TCR originated in a person aged 18 to 75 in good health. The part of the CDR3 DNA that was read is TGTGCCAGCAGCTTGACGCTAGCGAACTACAATGAG. Its protein is CASSLTLANYNE. The whole CDR3 protein is CASSLTLANYNEQFF.